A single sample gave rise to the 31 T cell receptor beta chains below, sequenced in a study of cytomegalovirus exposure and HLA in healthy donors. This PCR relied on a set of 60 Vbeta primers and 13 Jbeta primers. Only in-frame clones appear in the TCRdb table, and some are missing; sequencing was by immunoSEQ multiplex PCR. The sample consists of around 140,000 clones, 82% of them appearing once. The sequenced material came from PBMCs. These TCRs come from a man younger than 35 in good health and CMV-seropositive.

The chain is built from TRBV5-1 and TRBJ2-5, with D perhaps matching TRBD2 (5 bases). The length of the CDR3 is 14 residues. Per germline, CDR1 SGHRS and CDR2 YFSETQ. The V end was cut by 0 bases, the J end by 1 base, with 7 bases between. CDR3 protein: CASSLVGSQETQYF. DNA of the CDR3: TGCGCCAGCAGCTTGGTGGGGAGCCAAGAGACCCAGTACTTC.

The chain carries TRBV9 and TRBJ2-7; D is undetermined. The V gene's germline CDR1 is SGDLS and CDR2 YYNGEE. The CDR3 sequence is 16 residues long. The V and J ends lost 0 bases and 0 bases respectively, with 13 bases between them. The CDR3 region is CASSVGSETHSYEQYF. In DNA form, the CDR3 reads TGTGCCAGCAGCGTAGGGTCCGAGACTCACTCCTACGAGCAGTACTTC.

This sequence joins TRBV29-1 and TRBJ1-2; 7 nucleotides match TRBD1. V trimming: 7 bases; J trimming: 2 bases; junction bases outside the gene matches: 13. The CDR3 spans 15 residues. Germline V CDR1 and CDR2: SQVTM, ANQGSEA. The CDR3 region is CSASRDRRTNYGYTF. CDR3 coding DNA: TGCAGCGCAAGCAGGGACAGACGGACGAACTATGGCTACACCTTC.

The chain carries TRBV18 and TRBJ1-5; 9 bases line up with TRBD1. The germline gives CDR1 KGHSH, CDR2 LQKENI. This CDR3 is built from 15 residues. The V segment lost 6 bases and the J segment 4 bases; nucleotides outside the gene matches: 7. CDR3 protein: CASSPWTGVNQPQHF. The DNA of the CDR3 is TGTGCCAGCTCTCCTTGGACAGGGGTAAATCAGCCCCAGCATTTT.

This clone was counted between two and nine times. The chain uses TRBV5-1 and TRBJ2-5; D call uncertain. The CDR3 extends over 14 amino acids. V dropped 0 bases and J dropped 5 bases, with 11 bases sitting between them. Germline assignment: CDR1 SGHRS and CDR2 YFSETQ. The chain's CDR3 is CASSLVGNGETQYF. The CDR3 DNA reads TGCGCCAGCAGCTTGGTAGGAAACGGGGAGACCCAGTACTTC.

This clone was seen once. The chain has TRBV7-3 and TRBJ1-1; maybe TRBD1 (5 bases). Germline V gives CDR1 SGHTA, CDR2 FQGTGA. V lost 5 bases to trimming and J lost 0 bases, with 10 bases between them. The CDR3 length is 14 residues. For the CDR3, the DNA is TGTGCCAGCAGCCGGGGGGGGGTGAACACTGAAGCTTTCTTT. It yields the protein CASSRGGVNTEAFF. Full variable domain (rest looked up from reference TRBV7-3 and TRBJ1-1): GAGVSQTPSNKVTEKGKYVELRCDPISGHTALYWYRQSLGQGPEFLIYFQGTGAADDSGLPNDRFFAVRPEGSVSTLKIQRTERGDSAVYLCASSRGGVNTEAFFGQGTRLTVV.

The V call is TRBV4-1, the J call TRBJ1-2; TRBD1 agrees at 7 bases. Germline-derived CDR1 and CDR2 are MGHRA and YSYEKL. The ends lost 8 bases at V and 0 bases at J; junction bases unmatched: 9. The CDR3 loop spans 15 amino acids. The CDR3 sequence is CASSFGTAANYGYTF. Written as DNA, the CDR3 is TGCGCCAGCTCCTTTGGGACAGCCGCTAACTATGGCTACACCTTC.

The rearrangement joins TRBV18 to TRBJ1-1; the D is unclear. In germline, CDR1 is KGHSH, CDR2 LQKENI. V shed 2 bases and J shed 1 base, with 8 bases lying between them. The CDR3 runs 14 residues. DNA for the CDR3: TGTGCCAGCTCACCAATTTTCCAGAACACTGAAGCTTTCTTT. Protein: CASSPIFQNTEAFF.

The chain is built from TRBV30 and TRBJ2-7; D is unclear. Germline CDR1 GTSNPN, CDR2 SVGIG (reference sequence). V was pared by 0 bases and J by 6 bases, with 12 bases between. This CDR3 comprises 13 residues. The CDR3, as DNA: TGTGCCTGGAGTGTAAGCCCTCGAGGCGAGCAGTACTTC. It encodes CAWSVSPRGEQYF. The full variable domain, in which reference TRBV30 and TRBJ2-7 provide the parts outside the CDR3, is SQTIHQWPATLVQPVGSPLSLECTVEGTSNPNLYWYRQAAGRGLQLLFYSVGIGQISSEVPQNLSASRPQDRQFILSSKKLLLSDSGFYLCAWSVSPRGEQYFGPGTRLTVT.

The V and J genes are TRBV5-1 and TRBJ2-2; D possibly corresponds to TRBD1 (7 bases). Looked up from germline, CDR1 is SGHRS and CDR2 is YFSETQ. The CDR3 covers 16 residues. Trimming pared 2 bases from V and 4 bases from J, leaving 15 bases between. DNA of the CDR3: TGCGCCAGCAGCTTATCACCGCAGGGGGGCACCGGGGAGCTGTTTTTT. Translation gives CASSLSPQGGTGELFF.

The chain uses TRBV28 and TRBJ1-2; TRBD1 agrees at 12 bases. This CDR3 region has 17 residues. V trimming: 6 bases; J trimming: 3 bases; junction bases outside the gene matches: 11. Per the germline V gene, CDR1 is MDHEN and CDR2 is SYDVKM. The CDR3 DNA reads TGTGCCAGCAGCGCCCCGGGACAGGGGGCTTCGGACTATGGCTACACCTTC. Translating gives CASSAPGQGASDYGYTF.

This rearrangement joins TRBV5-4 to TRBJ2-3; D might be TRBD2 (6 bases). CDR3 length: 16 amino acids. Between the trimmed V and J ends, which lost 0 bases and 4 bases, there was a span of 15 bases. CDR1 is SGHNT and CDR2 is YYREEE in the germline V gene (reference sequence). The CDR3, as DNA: TGTGCCAGCAGCTTGGCCGGAGGGACCTGGCCAGATACGCAGTATTTT. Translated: CASSLAGGTWPDTQYF. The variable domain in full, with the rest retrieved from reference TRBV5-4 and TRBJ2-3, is ETGVTQSPTHLIKTRGQQVTLRCSSQSGHNTVSWYQQALGQGPQFIFQYYREEENGRGNFPPRFSGLQFPNYSSELNVNALELDDSALYLCASSLAGGTWPDTQYFGPGTRLTVL.

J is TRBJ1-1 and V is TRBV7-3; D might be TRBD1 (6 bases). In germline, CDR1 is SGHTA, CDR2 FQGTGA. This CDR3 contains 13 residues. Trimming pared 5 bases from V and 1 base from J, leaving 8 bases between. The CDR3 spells CASSIQGNTEAFF. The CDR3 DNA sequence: TGTGCCAGCAGCATACAGGGGAACACTGAAGCTTTCTTT.

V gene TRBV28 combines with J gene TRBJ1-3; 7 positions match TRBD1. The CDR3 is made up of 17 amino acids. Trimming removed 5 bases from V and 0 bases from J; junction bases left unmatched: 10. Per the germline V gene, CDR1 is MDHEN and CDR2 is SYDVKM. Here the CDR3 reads CASSTSGQLSSGNTIYF. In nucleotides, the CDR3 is TGTGCCAGCAGTACCTCGGGACAGCTGAGCTCTGGAAACACCATATATTTT.

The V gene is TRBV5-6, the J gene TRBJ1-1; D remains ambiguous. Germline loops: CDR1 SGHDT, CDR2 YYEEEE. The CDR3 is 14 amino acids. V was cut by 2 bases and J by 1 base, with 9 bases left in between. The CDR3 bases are TGTGCCAGCAGCTTTTTTTCGGGGAACACTGAAGCTTTCTTT. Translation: CASSFFSGNTEAFF.

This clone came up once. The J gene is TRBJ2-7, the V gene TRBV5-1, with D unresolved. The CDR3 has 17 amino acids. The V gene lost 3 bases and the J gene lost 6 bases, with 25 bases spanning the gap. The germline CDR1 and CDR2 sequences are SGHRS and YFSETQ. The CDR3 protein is CASSSTLNGAASREQYF. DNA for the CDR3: TGCGCCAGCAGCTCCACTCTTAACGGCGCGGCGAGTCGCGAGCAGTACTTC. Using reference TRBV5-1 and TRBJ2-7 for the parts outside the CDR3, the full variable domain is KAGVTQTPRYLIKTRGQQVTLSCSPISGHRSVSWYQQTPGQGLQFLFEYFSETQRNKGNFPGRFSGRQFSNSRSEMNVSTLELGDSALYLCASSSTLNGAASREQYFGPGTRLTVT.

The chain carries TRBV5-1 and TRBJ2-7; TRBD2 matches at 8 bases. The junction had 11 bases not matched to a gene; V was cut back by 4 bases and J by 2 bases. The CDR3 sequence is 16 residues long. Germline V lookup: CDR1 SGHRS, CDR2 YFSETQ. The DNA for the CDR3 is TGCGCCAGCAGCGTGCCCACTAGCGGTCAGACCTACGAGCAGTACTTC. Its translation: CASSVPTSGQTYEQYF.

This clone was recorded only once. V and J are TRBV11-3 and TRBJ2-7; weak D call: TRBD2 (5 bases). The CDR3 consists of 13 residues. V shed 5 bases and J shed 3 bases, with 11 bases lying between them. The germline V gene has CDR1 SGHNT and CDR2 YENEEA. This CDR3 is CASSLGLNYEQYF. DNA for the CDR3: TGTGCCAGCAGCCTAGGACTCAACTACGAGCAGTACTTC.

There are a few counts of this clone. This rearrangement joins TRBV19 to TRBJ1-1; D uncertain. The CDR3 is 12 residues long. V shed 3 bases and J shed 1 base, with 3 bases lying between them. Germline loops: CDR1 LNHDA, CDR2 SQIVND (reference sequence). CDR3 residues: CASSMANTEAFF. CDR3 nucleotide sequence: TGTGCCAGTAGTATGGCGAACACTGAAGCTTTCTTT.

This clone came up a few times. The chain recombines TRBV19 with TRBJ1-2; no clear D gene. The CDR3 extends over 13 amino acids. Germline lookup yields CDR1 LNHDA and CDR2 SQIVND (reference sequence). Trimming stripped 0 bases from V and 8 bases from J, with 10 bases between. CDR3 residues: CASSIEARWGYTF. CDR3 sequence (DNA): TGTGCCAGTAGTATAGAAGCCCGGTGGGGCTACACCTTC.

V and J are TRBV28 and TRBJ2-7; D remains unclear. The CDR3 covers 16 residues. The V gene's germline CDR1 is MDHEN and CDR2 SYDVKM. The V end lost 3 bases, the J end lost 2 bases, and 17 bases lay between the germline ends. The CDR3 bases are TGTGCCAGCAGTTTGACCACGGGTGGCCAGACCTACGAGCAGTACTTC. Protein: CASSLTTGGQTYEQYF.

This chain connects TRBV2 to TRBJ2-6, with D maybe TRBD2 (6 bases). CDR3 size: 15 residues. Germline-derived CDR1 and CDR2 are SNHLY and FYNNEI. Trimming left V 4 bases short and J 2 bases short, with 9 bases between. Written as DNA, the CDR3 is TGTGCCAGCAGTGGTAGGGAGGCTGGGGCCAACGTCCTGACTTTC. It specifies CASSGREAGANVLTF. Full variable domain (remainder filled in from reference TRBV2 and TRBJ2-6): EPEVTQTPSHQVTQMGQEVILRCVPISNHLYFYWYRQILGQKVEFLVSFYNNEISEKSEIFDDQFSVERPDGSNFTLKIRSTKLEDSAMYFCASSGREAGANVLTFGAGSRLTVL.

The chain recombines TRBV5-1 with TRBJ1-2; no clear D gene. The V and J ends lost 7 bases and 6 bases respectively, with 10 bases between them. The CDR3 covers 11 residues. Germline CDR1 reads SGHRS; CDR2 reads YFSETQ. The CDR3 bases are TGCGCCAGCGGTACAGAAAATGGCTACACCTTC. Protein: CASGTENGYTF.

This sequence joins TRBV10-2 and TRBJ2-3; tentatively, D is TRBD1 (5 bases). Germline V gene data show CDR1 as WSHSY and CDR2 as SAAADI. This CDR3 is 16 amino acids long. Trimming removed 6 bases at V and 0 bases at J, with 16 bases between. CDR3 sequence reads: CASSDPRQISTDTQYF. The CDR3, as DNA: TGCGCCAGCAGCGACCCCCGACAGATTAGCACAGATACGCAGTATTTT.

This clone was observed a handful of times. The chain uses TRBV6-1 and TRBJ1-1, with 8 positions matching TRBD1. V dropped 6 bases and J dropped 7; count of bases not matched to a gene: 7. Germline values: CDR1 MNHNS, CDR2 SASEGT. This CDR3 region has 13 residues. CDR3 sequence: CASRVQGAGEAFF. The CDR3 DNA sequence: TGTGCCAGCAGGGTCCAGGGGGCAGGTGAAGCTTTCTTT.

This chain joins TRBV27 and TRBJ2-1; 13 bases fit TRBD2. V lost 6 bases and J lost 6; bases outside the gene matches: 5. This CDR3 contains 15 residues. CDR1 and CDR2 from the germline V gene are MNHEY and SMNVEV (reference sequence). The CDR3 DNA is TGTGCCAGCAGCCCTGGACTAGCGGGAGCCAATGAGCAGTTCTTC. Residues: CASSPGLAGANEQFF.

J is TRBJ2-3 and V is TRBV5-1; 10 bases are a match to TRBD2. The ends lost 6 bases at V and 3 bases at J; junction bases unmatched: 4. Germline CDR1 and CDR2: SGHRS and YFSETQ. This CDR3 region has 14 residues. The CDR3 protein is CASTPGLATDTQYF. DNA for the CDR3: TGCGCCAGCACCCCGGGACTAGCGACAGATACGCAGTATTTT. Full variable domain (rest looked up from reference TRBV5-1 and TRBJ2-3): KAGVTQTPRYLIKTRGQQVTLSCSPISGHRSVSWYQQTPGQGLQFLFEYFSETQRNKGNFPGRFSGRQFSNSRSEMNVSTLELGDSALYLCASTPGLATDTQYFGPGTRLTVL.

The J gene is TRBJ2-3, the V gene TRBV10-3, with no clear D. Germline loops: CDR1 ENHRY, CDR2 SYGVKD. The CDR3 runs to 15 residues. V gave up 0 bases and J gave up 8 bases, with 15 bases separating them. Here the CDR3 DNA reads TGTGCCATCAGTGAGTCGCCGGCCACCTCGGGTACGCAGTATTTT. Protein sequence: CAISESPATSGTQYF.

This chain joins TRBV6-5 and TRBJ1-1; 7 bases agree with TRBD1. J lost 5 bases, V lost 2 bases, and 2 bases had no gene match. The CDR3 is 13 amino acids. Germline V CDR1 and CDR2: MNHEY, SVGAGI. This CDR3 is CASSYRQGTEAFF. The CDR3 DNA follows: TGTGCCAGCAGTTACAGACAGGGTACTGAAGCTTTCTTT.

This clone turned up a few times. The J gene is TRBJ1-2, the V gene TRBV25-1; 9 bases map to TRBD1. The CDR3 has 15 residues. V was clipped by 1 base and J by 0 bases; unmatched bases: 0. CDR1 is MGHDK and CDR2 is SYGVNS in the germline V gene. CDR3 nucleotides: TGTGCCAGCAGTGAATGGACAGGGGCTAACTATGGCTACACCTTC. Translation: CASSEWTGANYGYTF.

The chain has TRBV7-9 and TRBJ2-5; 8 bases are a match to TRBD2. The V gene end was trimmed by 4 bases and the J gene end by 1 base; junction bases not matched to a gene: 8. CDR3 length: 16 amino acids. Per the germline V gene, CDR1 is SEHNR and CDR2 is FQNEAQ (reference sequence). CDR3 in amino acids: CASSSNDGRAQETQYF. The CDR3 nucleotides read TGTGCCAGCAGCTCTAATGACGGGAGGGCCCAAGAGACCCAGTACTTC.